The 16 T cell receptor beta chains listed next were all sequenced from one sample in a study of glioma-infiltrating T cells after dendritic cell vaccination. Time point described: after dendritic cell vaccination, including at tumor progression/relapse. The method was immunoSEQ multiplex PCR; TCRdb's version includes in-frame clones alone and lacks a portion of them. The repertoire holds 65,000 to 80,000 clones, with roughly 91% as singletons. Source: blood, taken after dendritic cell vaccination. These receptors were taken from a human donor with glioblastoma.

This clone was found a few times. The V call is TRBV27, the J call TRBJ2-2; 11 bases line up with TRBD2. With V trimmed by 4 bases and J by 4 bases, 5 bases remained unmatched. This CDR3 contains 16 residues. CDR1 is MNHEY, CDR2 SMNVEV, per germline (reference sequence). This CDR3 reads CASSSGLAGFTGELFF. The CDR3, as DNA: TGTGCCAGCAGTTCCGGACTAGCGGGTTTCACCGGGGAGCTGTTTTTT.

The CDR3 nucleotides read TGTGCCAGCACCCCCGGAGGTTTACTTCTTACCGGGGAGCTGTTTTTT. As protein: CASTPGGLLLTGELFF. The chain combines TRBV27 with TRBJ2-2, with D perhaps TRBD2 (5 bases). Trimming removed 7 bases from V and 5 bases from J, with 20 bases in between. Germline loops: CDR1 MNHEY, CDR2 SMNVEV (reference sequence). The CDR3 runs to 16 residues.

The CDR3 sequence is CASSSPGLGEIEYF. In nucleotides, the CDR3 is TGCGCCAGCAGCTCTCCGGGACTCGGCGAAATCGAGTACTTC. This chain uses TRBV5-1 with TRBJ2-7; the D gene is possibly TRBD2 (6 bases). CDR3 size: 14 residues. V gave up 3 bases and J gave up 11 bases, with 21 bases separating them. Germline V lookup: CDR1 SGHRS, CDR2 YFSETQ.

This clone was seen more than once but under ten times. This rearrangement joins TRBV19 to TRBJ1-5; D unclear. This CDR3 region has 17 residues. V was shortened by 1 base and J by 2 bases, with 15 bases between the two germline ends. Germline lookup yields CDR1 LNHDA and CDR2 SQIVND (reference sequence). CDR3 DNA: TGTGCCAGTAGTATAGGACTACGGGGTTCCCGCAATCAGCCCCAGCATTTT. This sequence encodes CASSIGLRGSRNQPQHF.

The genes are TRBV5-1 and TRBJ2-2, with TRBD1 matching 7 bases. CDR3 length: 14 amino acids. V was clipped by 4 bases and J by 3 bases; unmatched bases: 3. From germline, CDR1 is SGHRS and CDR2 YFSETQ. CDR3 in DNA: TGCGCCAGCAGCCACGGGACAGACACCGGGGAGCTGTTTTTT. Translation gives CASSHGTDTGELFF.

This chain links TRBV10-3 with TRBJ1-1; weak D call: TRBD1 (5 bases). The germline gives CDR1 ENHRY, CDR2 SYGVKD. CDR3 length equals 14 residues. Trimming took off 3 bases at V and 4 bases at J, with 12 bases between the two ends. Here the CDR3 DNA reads TGTGCCATCAGTGAAGGGCAGGGATCCACTGAAGCTTTCTTT. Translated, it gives CAISEGQGSTEAFF.

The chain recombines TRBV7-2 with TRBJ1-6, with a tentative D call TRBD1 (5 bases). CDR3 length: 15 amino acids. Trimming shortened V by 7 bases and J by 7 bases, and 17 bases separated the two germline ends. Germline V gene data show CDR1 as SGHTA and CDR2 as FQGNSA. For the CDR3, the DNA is TGTGCCAGCACCTACGGGGGAACAAAGAATTCACCCCTCCACTTT. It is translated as CASTYGGTKNSPLHF.

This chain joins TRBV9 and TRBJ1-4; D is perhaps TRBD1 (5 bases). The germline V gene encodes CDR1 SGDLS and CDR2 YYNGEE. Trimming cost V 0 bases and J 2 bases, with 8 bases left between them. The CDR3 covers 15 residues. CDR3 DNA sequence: TGTGCCAGCAGCGTAGCAGGGAATACTAATGAAAAACTGTTTTTT. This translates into CASSVAGNTNEKLFF.

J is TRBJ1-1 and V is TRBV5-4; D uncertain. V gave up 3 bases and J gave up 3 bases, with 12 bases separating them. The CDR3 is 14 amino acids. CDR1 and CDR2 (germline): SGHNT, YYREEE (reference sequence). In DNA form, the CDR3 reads TGTGCCAGCAGCTCTCGGGAGGGCTACACTGAAGCTTTCTTT. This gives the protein CASSSREGYTEAFF.

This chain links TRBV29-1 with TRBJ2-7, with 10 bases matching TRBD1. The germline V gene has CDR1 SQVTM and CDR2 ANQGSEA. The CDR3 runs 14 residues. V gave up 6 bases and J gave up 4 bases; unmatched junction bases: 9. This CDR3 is CSVFRTGGAYEQYF. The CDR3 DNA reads TGCAGCGTATTCCGGACAGGGGGGGCTTACGAGCAGTACTTC.

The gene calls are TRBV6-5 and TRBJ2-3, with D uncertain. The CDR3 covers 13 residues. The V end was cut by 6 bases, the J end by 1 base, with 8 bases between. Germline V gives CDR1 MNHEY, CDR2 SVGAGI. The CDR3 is CASRGPGTDTQYF. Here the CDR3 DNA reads TGTGCCAGCAGGGGCCCAGGCACAGATACGCAGTATTTT.

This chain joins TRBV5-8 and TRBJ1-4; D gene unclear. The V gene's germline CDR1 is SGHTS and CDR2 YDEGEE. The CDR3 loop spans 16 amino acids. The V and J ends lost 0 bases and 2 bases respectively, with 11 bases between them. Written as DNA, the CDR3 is TGTGCCAGCAGCTTGGGCGGAAAACCGACTAATGAAAAACTGTTTTTT. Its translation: CASSLGGKPTNEKLFF.

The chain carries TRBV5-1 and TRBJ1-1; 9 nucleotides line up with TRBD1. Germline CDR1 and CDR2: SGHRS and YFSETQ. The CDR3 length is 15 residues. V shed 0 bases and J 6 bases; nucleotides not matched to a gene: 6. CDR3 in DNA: TGCGCCAGCAGCTTGGGGTTCGGGACAGGGTCTGAAGCTTTCTTT. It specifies CASSLGFGTGSEAFF.

CDR3 sequence reads: CASSIVAGDYNEQFF. For the CDR3, the DNA is TGTGCCAGTAGTATAGTGGCGGGGGACTACAATGAGCAGTTCTTC. The chain employs TRBV19 and TRBJ2-1; 7 nucleotides line up with TRBD2. The germline V gene encodes CDR1 LNHDA and CDR2 SQIVND (reference sequence). Trimming at V came to 1 base and at J to 3 bases, leaving 3 bases not matched to a gene. The CDR3 sequence is 15 residues long.

Here the CDR3 DNA reads TGCGCCAGCAGCCAGGAAGGACAGGGGGTTGATACGCAGTATTTT. Its protein is CASSQEGQGVDTQYF. The V gene is TRBV4-1, the J gene TRBJ2-3, with 10 bases identical to TRBD1. The J segment lost 6 bases and the V segment lost 3 bases, leaving 6 bases of the junction unmatched. The CDR3 loop spans 15 amino acids. CDR1 is MGHRA, CDR2 YSYEKL, per germline.

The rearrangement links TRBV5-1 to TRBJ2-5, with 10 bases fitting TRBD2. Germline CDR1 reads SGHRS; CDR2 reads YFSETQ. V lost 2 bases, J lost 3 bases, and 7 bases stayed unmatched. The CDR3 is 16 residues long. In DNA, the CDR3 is TGCGCCAGCAGCTTAGGTGGACTAGCGGTCGAAGAGACCCAGTACTTC. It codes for CASSLGGLAVEETQYF. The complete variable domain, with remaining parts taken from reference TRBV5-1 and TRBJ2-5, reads KAGVTQTPRYLIKTRGQQVTLSCSPISGHRSVSWYQQTPGQGLQFLFEYFSETQRNKGNFPGRFSGRQFSNSRSEMNVSTLELGDSALYLCASSLGGLAVEETQYFGPGTRLLVL.